This T cell receptor beta chain was obtained from a study of blood T cell repertoires in COVID-19. Across the study: COVID-19 samples, acute and convalescent, were from the United States, Italy and Spain.

The data were produced by immunoSEQ multiplex PCR, yet TCRdb's version contains in-frame clones alone and is incomplete. The sample shows fewer than 85,000 clones, roughly 78% of them seen only once. This clone turned up a few times. The CDR3 totals 15 residues. Germline V CDR1 and CDR2: SEHNR, FQNEAQ (reference sequence). V shed 5 bases and J 5 bases; nucleotides not matched to a gene: 10. The chain has TRBV7-9 and TRBJ1-1; 8 nucleotides match TRBD1. Material: peripheral blood. The sequence derives from a human donor in a cohort sampled during active COVID-19. The CDR3 reads CASSPTRGLGTEAFF. The CDR3 DNA reads TGTGCCAGCAGCCCAACCAGGGGGCTGGGGACTGAAGCTTTCTTT.